Here is one T cell receptor beta chain with its context. Its matching antigen is unknown. With 60 Vbeta and 13 Jbeta primers, the PCR was carried out. Repertoires were generated with immunoSEQ multiplex PCR, while TCRdb's copy carries only in-frame clones and drops some. The data hold 45,000 to 60,000 clones, with 60% to 85% observed a single time. These data are taken from a study of cytomegalovirus exposure and HLA in healthy donors. Findings and caveats of the study: In the analysis, some V segments, TRBV6-2 and TRBV6-3 included, were excluded as indistinguishable.

CDR1 and CDR2 from the germline V gene are MNHEY and SVGAGI. The CDR3 is 15 amino acids. Trimming shortened V by 7 bases and J by 6 bases, and 21 bases separated the two germline ends. The chain couples TRBV6-5 to TRBJ1-2, with D tentatively TRBD1 (6 bases). The TCR was taken from a man under 40 in good health and CMV-seropositive. Specimen: PBMCs. The CDR3 coding sequence is TGTGCCAGCACCCCGGGGGGCAGTGGGTTTGATGGCTACACCTTC. Its protein is CASTPGGSGFDGYTF.